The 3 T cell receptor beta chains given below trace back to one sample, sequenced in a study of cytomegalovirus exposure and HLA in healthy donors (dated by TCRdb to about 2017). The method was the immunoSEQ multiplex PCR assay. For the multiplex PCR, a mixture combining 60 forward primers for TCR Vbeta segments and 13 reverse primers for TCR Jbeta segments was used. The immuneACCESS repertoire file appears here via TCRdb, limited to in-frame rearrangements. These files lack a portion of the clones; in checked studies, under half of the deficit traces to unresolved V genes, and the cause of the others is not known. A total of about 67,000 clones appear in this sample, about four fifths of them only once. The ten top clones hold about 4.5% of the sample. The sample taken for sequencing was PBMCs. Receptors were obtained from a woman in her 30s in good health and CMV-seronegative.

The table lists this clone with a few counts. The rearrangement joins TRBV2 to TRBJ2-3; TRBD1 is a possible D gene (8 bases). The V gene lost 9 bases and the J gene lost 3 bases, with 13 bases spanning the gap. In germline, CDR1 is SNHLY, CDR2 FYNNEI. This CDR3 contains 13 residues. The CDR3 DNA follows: TGTGCCAGTATACAGGGGGGGACAGATACGCAGTATTTT. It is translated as CASIQGGTDTQYF.

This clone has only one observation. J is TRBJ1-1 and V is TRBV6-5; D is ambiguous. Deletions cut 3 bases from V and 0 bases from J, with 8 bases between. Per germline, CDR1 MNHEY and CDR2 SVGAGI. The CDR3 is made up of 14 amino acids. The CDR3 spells CASSYTAMNTEAFF. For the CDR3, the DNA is TGTGCCAGCAGTTATACAGCCATGAACACTGAAGCTTTCTTT.

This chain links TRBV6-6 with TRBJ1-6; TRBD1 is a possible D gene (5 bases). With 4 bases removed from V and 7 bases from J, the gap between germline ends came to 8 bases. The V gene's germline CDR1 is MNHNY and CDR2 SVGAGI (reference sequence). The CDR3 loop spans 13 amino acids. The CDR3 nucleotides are TGTGCCAGCAGTTCCAACAGGAATTCACCCCTCCACTTT. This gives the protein CASSSNRNSPLHF.